This paragraph reports one TCR beta chain. Its antigen remains unknown. This entry comes from a study of T cell repertoires in cytomegalovirus infection. Study background: Epitope selection comprised recently identified HLA-C-restricted CMV epitopes and well-studied HLA-B-restricted CMV epitopes. Matching HLA type and CMV infection were both indicated by public TCR beta signatures. General study points: HLA-C-restricted TCR beta clonotypes specific for CMV led the ex vivo response.

Trimming took 0 bases from V and 3 from J, leaving 5 bases between them. Germline V gives CDR1 MNHEY, CDR2 SVGAGI. This CDR3 is built from 14 residues. TCRdb used MiXCR to reprocess the reads, holding one entry per CDR3 protein. The sample lists roughly 570,000 distinct CDR3 sequences, around two fifths occurring once. The origin of this receptor is a human donor in good health (CMV status not recorded). Some clones in this sample may be carry-over from other donors' samples. The source was cultured PBMCs, collected from culture after CMV antigen stimulation. This sequence joins TRBV6-5 and TRBJ2-2; no reliable D call. CDR3 in DNA: TGTGCCAGCAGTTACTCGGCAGACACCGGGGAGCTGTTTTTT. It is translated as CASSYSADTGELFF.